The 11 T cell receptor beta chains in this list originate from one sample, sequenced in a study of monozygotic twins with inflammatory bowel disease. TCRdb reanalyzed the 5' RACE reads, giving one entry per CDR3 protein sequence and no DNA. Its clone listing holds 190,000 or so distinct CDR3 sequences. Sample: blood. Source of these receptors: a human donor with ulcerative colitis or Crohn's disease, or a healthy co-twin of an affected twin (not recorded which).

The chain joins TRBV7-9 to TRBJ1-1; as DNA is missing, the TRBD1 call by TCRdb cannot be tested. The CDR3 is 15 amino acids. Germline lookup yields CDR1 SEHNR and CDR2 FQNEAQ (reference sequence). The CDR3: CASSPTTDLNTEAFF.

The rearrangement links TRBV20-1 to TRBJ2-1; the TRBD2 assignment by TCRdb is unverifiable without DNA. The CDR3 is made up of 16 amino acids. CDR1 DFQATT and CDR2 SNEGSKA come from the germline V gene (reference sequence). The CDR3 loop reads CSASQSGWGSYNEQFF.

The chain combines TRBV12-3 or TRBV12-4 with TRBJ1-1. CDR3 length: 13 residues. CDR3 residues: CASSFSRRAEAFF.

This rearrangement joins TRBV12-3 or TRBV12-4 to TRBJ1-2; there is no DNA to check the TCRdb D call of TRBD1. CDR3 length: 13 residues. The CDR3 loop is CASSPGTLYGYTF.

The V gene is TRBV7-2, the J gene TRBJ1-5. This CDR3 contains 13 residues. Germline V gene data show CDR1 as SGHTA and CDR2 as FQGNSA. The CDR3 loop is CASSFYSNQPQHF. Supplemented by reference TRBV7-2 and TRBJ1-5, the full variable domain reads GAGVSQSPSNKVTEKGKDVELRCDPISGHTALYWYRQSLGQGLEFLIYFQGNSAPDKSGLPSDRFSAERTGGSVSTLTIQRTQQEDSAVYLCASSFYSNQPQHFGDGTRLSIL.

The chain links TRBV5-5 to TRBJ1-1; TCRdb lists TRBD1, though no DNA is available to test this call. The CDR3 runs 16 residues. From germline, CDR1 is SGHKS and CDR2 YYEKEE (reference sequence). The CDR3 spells CASSESNSGPDPGAFF.

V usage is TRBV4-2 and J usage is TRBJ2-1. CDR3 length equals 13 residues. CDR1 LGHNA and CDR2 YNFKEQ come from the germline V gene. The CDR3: CASSQERWNEQFF.

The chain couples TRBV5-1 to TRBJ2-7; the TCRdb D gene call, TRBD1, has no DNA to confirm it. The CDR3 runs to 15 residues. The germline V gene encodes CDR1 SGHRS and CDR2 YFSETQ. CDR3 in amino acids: CASSLVTGTTYEQYF. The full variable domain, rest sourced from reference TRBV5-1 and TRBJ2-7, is KAGVTQTPRYLIKTRGQQVTLSCSPISGHRSVSWYQQTPGQGLQFLFEYFSETQRNKGNFPGRFSGRQFSNSRSEMNVSTLELGDSALYLCASSLVTGTTYEQYFGPGTRLTVT.

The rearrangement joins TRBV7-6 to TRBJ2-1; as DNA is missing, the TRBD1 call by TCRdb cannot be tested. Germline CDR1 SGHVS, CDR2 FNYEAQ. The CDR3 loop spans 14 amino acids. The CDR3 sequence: CASSLNRAYNEQFF.

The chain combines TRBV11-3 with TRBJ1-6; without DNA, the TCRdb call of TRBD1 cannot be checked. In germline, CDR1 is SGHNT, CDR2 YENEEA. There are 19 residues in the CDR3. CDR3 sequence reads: CASSLVGQGAWEIKIPLHF.

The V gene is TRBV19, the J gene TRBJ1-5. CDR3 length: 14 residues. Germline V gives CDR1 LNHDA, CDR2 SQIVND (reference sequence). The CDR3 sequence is CASSISAGTQPQHF.